This T cell receptor beta chain was recorded in a study of beta chain features in type 1 diabetes. As for this clone: Other DNA sequences within the sample encode an identical CDR3.

The CDR3 extends over 12 amino acids. Germline lookup yields CDR1 GTSNPN and CDR2 SVGIG (reference sequence). V lost 3 bases and J lost 1, with 7 bases in between. All of the isolated RNA was reverse transcribed, so expressed TCRB transcripts were sequenced. TCRdb keeps only in-frame clones here, not all; method: immunoSEQ multiplex PCR. The table lists 200,000 to 250,000 clones, roughly 11% of them singletons. This TCR was sampled from a man younger than 35 in good health. The sample taken for sequencing was central memory CD4+ T cells from blood. The chain couples TRBV30 to TRBJ2-7; unclear D gene. The DNA for the CDR3 is TGTGCCTGGAGCCCGAGATCCTACGAGCAGTACTTC. Its translation is CAWSPRSYEQYF. The full variable domain, in which reference TRBV30 and TRBJ2-7 provide the parts outside the CDR3, is SQTIHQWPATLVQPVGSPLSLECTVEGTSNPNLYWYRQAAGRGLQLLFYSVGIGQISSEVPQNLSASRPQDRQFILSSKKLLLSDSGFYLCAWSPRSYEQYFGPGTRLTVT.